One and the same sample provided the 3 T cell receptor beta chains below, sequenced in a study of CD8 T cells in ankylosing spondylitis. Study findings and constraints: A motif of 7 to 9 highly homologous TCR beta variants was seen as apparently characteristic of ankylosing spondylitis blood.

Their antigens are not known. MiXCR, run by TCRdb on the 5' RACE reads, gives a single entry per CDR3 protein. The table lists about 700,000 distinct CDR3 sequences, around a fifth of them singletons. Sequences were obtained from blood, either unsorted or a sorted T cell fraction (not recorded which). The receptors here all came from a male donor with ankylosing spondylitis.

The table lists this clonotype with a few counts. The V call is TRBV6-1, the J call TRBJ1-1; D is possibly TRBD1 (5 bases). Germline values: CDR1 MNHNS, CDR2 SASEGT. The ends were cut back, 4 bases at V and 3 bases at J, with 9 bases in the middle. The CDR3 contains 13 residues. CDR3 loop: CASSALQDTEAFF. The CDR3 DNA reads TGTGCCAGCAGTGCCTTACAGGACACTGAAGCTTTCTTT.

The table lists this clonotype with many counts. CDR3 region: CASSADPSAGPEAFF. The CDR3 DNA sequence: TGTGCCAGCAGCGCAGACCCTAGCGCCGGGCCTGAAGCTTTCTTT. J is TRBJ1-1 and V is TRBV7-8; D is uncertain. CDR1 is SGHVS and CDR2 is FQNEAQ in the germline V gene. The V and J ends lost 5 bases and 6 bases respectively, with 19 bases between them. The CDR3 totals 15 residues.

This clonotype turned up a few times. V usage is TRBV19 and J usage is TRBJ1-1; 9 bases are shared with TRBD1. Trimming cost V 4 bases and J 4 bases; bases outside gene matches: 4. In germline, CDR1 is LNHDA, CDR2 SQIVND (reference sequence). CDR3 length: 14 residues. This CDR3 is CASSRQGEVTEAFF. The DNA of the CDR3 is TGTGCCAGTAGTAGACAGGGGGAAGTCACTGAAGCTTTCTTT.